The 32 T cell receptor beta chains below all came from one sample that was sequenced in a study of T cell responses to AZD1222 COVID-19 vaccine. Profiled with immunoSEQ multiplex PCR; TCRdb holds only in-frame clones, not every one. In the table there are roughly 120,000 clones, 75% to 90% of which are singletons. This material consisted of peripheral blood, taken 28 days after the second AZD1222 dose. The receptors here all came from an adult who received the AZD1222 COVID-19 vaccine.

J is TRBJ1-3 and V is TRBV27; TRBD1 is a possible D gene (5 bases). This CDR3 has 17 residues. The germline CDR1 and CDR2 sequences are MNHEY and SMNVEV (reference sequence). V was cut by 0 bases and J by 0 bases, with 12 bases left in between. The CDR3 nucleotides read TGTGCCAGCAGTTTATCGGGCGCAGGGAGCTCTGGAAACACCATATATTTT. Translation gives CASSLSGAGSSGNTIYF.

A few counts support this clone. The same CDR3 arises from other DNA sequences in this sample as well. The chain combines TRBV7-2 with TRBJ1-1; no clear D gene. Germline-derived CDR1 and CDR2 are SGHTA and FQGNSA. There are 12 residues in the CDR3. Trimming took 2 bases from V and 1 from J, leaving 2 bases between them. CDR3 DNA sequence: TGTGCCAGCAGCTTAACGAACACTGAAGCTTTCTTT. It encodes CASSLTNTEAFF.

The chain carries TRBV6-4 and TRBJ1-4; the match to TRBD1 covers 7 bases. Losses at the gene ends were 3 bases for V and 5 bases for J; bases not matched to a gene: 6. Germline V lookup: CDR1 MRHNA, CDR2 SNTAGT. The CDR3 is 15 residues long. The CDR3 reads CASSDRQGGNEKLFF. Written as DNA, the CDR3 is TGTGCCAGCAGTGATCGACAGGGTGGGAATGAAAAACTGTTTTTT.

V and J are TRBV10-3 and TRBJ1-2; 7 bases map to TRBD1. This CDR3 is built from 16 residues. Germline V gene lookup returns CDR1 ENHRY and CDR2 SYGVKD. V dropped 0 bases and J dropped 0; count of bases not matched to a gene: 4. In DNA, the CDR3 is TGTGCCATCAGTGAGTCGAGACAGGGAGCTAACTATGGCTACACCTTC. Protein sequence: CAISESRQGANYGYTF.

The chain uses TRBV29-1 and TRBJ2-1, with 13 bases that match TRBD2. Germline V CDR1 and CDR2: SQVTM, ANQGSEA. The V and J ends lost 6 bases and 6 bases, in that order; junction bases with no gene match: 5. CDR3 length: 14 amino acids. CDR3 nucleotides: TGCAGCGTGGCCACTAGCGGGGGGGCCAATGAGCAGTTCTTC. Translated, it gives CSVATSGGANEQFF.

This chain joins TRBV7-2 and TRBJ1-3; D gene unclear. Per germline, CDR1 SGHTA and CDR2 FQGNSA. The length of the CDR3 is 15 residues. Trimming removed 4 bases from V and 0 bases from J, with 10 bases in between. Here the CDR3 DNA reads TGTGCCAGCAGCTCCATTAGTCGCTCTGGAAACACCATATATTTT. Translated: CASSSISRSGNTIYF.

This clone came up once. This sequence joins TRBV5-6 and TRBJ1-5, with 7 bases that match TRBD1. Germline V gene data show CDR1 as SGHDT and CDR2 as YYEEEE. This CDR3 comprises 14 residues. The junction had 4 bases not matched to a gene; V was cut back by 5 bases and J by 2 bases. Here the CDR3 reads CASSMQGGNQPQHF. In DNA form, the CDR3 reads TGTGCCAGCAGTATGCAGGGGGGCAATCAGCCCCAGCATTTT. Together with reference TRBV5-6 and TRBJ1-5, the CDR3 gives the full variable domain: DAGVTQSPTHLIKTRGQQVTLRCSPKSGHDTVSWYQQALGQGPQFIFQYYEEEERQRGNFPDRFSGHQFPNYSSELNVNALLLGDSALYLCASSMQGGNQPQHFGDGTRLSIL.

The chain links TRBV5-1 to TRBJ1-2; a possible D gene is TRBD1 (6 bases). There are 15 residues in the CDR3. V was cut by 2 bases and J by 4 bases, with 15 bases left in between. Germline lookup yields CDR1 SGHRS and CDR2 YFSETQ. The CDR3 loop is CASSFEGRGGYGYTF. For the CDR3, the DNA is TGCGCCAGCAGCTTTGAGGGCAGGGGAGGCTATGGCTACACCTTC.

The chain recombines TRBV3-1 (or the pseudogene TRBV3-2) with TRBJ1-2; no firm D call. Deletions cut 1 base from V and 5 bases from J, with 11 bases between. The length of the CDR3 is 14 residues. The germline V gene has CDR1 LGHDT and CDR2 YNNKEL (reference sequence). The CDR3 sequence is CASSQVDFNYGYTF. The CDR3 bases are TGTGCCAGCAGCCAAGTGGACTTTAATTATGGCTACACCTTC.

The chain joins TRBV6-2 or TRBV6-3 to TRBJ1-2; 9 nucleotides align to TRBD1. In germline, CDR1 is MNHEY, CDR2 SVGEGT. V shed 4 bases, J shed 2 bases, and the junction held 2 bases outside the gene matches. The CDR3 consists of 14 residues. CDR3 region: CASSWGTGNYGYTF. The CDR3 DNA reads as TGTGCCAGCAGTTGGGGGACAGGGAACTATGGCTACACCTTC.

V and J are TRBV5-6 and TRBJ2-1; D is undetermined. The V end lost 2 bases, the J end lost 3 bases, and 9 bases lay between the germline ends. The CDR3 runs 14 residues. Germline CDR1 reads SGHDT; CDR2 reads YYEEEE. In DNA, the CDR3 is TGTGCCAGCAGCTTATGGGGAAACTACAATGAGCAGTTCTTC. It encodes CASSLWGNYNEQFF.

This chain links TRBV29-1 with TRBJ1-1; no clear D. The CDR3 consists of 13 residues. Germline V gene data show CDR1 as SQVTM and CDR2 as ANQGSEA. V shed 4 bases and J shed 1 base, with 10 bases lying between them. CDR3 coding DNA: TGCAGCGTTGCAAAGCCGGAGAACACTGAAGCTTTCTTT. This codes for CSVAKPENTEAFF.

The rearrangement uses TRBV18 and TRBJ2-2; no reliable D call. Trimming took 3 bases from V and 3 from J, leaving 8 bases between them. Germline lookup yields CDR1 KGHSH and CDR2 LQKENI. CDR3 length: 14 residues. The CDR3 DNA reads as TGTGCCAGCTCACCTGGGGTAGACACCGGGGAGCTGTTTTTT. It is translated as CASSPGVDTGELFF.

This CDR3 reads CASRVGQGSTDTQYF. DNA for the CDR3: TGTGCCAGTAGGGTTGGGCAGGGAAGCACAGATACGCAGTATTTT. The chain links TRBV19 to TRBJ2-3; D might be TRBD1 (5 bases). Between the trimmed V and J ends, which lost 6 bases and 0 bases, there was a span of 13 bases. Looked up from germline, CDR1 is LNHDA and CDR2 is SQIVND (reference sequence). The CDR3 loop spans 15 amino acids.

V usage is TRBV5-8 and J usage is TRBJ2-2, with 7 bases matching TRBD1. Germline-derived CDR1 and CDR2 are SGHTS and YDEGEE. This CDR3 is 15 amino acids long. After removal of 4 bases from V and 4 bases from J, the junction contained 7 bases not matched to a gene. CDR3 nucleotide sequence: TGTGCCAGCAGCCCGACGGACAGGTTCACCGGGGAGCTGTTTTTT. Its translation: CASSPTDRFTGELFF.

This chain uses TRBV27 with TRBJ1-6; maybe TRBD1 (6 bases). The CDR3 totals 17 residues. Trimming removed 3 bases from V and 3 bases from J, with 15 bases in between. Germline V gives CDR1 MNHEY, CDR2 SMNVEV (reference sequence). The CDR3 nucleotides are TGTGCCAGCAGTTTCCCTCGACAGGCAAACTATAATTCACCCCTCCACTTT. It yields the protein CASSFPRQANYNSPLHF.

DNA of the CDR3: TGTGCCTGGAGTGTACGAACCGGGGAGCTGTTTTTT. Translated, it gives CAWSVRTGELFF. This sequence joins TRBV30 and TRBJ2-2; no reliable D call. The V end was cut by 0 bases, the J end by 5 bases, with 4 bases between. The CDR3 loop spans 12 amino acids. CDR1 and CDR2 (germline): GTSNPN, SVGIG (reference sequence).

This clone was observed a few times. Compared with germline, one end of the junction differs, possibly owing to a read error. The rearrangement links TRBV27 to TRBJ2-7; the match to TRBD1 covers 10 bases. Germline CDR1 reads MNHEY; CDR2 reads SMNVEV (reference sequence). The CDR3 runs 13 residues. The CDR3 DNA reads as TGTGCCAGCAGCGGAGGACCCGGGACAGGGGCGGTCTTC. Protein sequence: CASSGGPGTGAVF.

The chain combines TRBV30 with TRBJ1-4; D remains ambiguous. Looked up from germline, CDR1 is GTSNPN and CDR2 is SVGIG (reference sequence). V lost 3 bases and J 2 bases, leaving 16 bases between the germline ends. This CDR3 is built from 16 residues. The CDR3 protein is CAWSRGEGRTNEKLFF. CDR3 coding DNA: TGTGCCTGGAGCCGCGGGGAAGGGAGGACTAATGAAAAACTGTTTTTT.

This clone was observed a handful of times. The CDR3 DNA sequence: TGTGCCAGTAGTACCCCGGGGAGTCCGACCTACGAGCAGTACTTC. Protein sequence: CASSTPGSPTYEQYF. V and J are TRBV19 and TRBJ2-7; D might be TRBD2 (5 bases). Trimming stripped 4 bases from V and 2 bases from J, with 15 bases between. The CDR3 sequence is 15 residues long. The germline V gene encodes CDR1 LNHDA and CDR2 SQIVND (reference sequence).

The chain has TRBV9 and TRBJ2-2; a weak D match, TRBD1 (5 bases). The CDR3 contains 15 residues. V was shortened by 3 bases and J by 0 bases, with 9 bases between the two germline ends. The germline gives CDR1 SGDLS, CDR2 YYNGEE. The CDR3 sequence: CASSGSTANTGELFF. The CDR3 DNA follows: TGTGCCAGCAGCGGATCGACAGCGAACACCGGGGAGCTGTTTTTT.

The chain employs TRBV20-1 and TRBJ1-6; 7 nucleotides match TRBD1. V lost 4 bases to trimming and J lost 3 bases; unmatched junction nucleotides: 6. CDR1 is DFQATT, CDR2 SNEGSKA, per germline (reference sequence). The CDR3 spans 15 residues. CDR3 sequence (DNA): TGCAGTGCTACTGACAGGGTGGTCTATAATTCACCCCTCCACTTT. As protein: CSATDRVVYNSPLHF.

J is TRBJ1-4 and V is TRBV3-1 (or the pseudogene TRBV3-2), with TRBD1 matching over 7 bases. The CDR3 runs to 14 residues. Germline V lookup: CDR1 LGHDT, CDR2 YNNKEL (reference sequence). V gave up 5 bases and J gave up 3 bases; unmatched junction bases: 3. Written as DNA, the CDR3 is TGTGCCAGCAGCAGAGGGACAGCTAATGAAAAACTGTTTTTT. It specifies CASSRGTANEKLFF.

The gene calls are TRBV28 and TRBJ1-3; D not resolved. The germline CDR1 and CDR2 sequences are MDHEN and SYDVKM. Trimming shortened V by 4 bases and J by 1 base, and 8 bases separated the two germline ends. This CDR3 comprises 14 residues. The CDR3 DNA sequence: TGTGCCAGCAGTTCGCGGGGTTCTGGAAACACCATATATTTT. Protein product: CASSSRGSGNTIYF.

Of note for this clone: This sample also contains other DNA sequences that code for the same CDR3. This chain connects TRBV18 to TRBJ2-5, with TRBD1 identical over 7 bases. Germline CDR1 reads KGHSH; CDR2 reads LQKENI. This CDR3 contains 13 residues. Germline trimming cut 4 bases from V and 1 base from J; bases unmatched to any gene: 0. CDR3 amino acids: CASSRDSQETQYF. The CDR3 coding sequence is TGTGCCAGCTCACGGGACAGCCAAGAGACCCAGTACTTC.

This clone was detected a few times. The chain has TRBV7-8 and TRBJ1-2, with 9 bases matching TRBD1. The CDR3 consists of 17 residues. The germline CDR1 and CDR2 sequences are SGHVS and FQNEAQ. Germline trimming cut 5 bases from V and 8 bases from J; bases unmatched to any gene: 18. This CDR3 reads CASSTPGQGWSGEGYTF. CDR3 DNA sequence: TGTGCCAGCAGCACCCCGGGACAGGGATGGTCGGGGGAGGGCTACACCTTC.

The CDR3 nucleotides read TGTGCCAGCAGCACCAAAAGGGACAGACAAGAGACCCAGTACTTC. Amino acids: CASSTKRDRQETQYF. This rearrangement joins TRBV11-3 to TRBJ2-5; 7 bases are shared with TRBD1. CDR3 size: 15 residues. Per germline, CDR1 SGHNT and CDR2 YENEEA. V gave up 5 bases and J gave up 2 bases; unmatched junction bases: 8.

The J gene is TRBJ2-7, the V gene TRBV19, with TRBD2 identical over 10 bases. Unmatched junction bases numbered 15, after V lost 7 bases and J lost 0 bases. Germline-derived CDR1 and CDR2 are LNHDA and SQIVND (reference sequence). The CDR3 is 18 amino acids. DNA of the CDR3: TGTGCCAGTACCCAGGGAGGCGCTGGGACTAGCGACTCCTACGAGCAGTACTTC. It is translated as CASTQGGAGTSDSYEQYF.

The chain employs TRBV30 and TRBJ1-5; 11 nucleotides align to TRBD1. CDR3 length: 16 amino acids. Losses at the gene ends were 2 bases for V and 6 bases for J; bases not matched to a gene: 9. Per germline, CDR1 GTSNPN and CDR2 SVGIG (reference sequence). CDR3: CAWSPGGQGGSQPQHF. CDR3 DNA sequence: TGTGCCTGGAGTCCAGGGGGACAGGGGGGAAGTCAGCCCCAGCATTTT.

This clone was picked up a small number of times. The rearrangement uses TRBV2 and TRBJ1-4; possible D gene TRBD1, 6 bases. There are 13 residues in the CDR3. Trimming pared 8 bases from V and 5 bases from J, leaving 12 bases between. Per germline, CDR1 SNHLY and CDR2 FYNNEI. The CDR3 protein is CASGGGENEKLFF. The CDR3 DNA sequence: TGTGCCAGCGGAGGGGGTGAAAATGAAAAACTGTTTTTT.

In this sample, this clone turned up once. The chain links TRBV5-1 to TRBJ2-5; 8 bases are a match to TRBD1. CDR1 is SGHRS, CDR2 YFSETQ, per germline. Trimming took 6 bases from V and 1 from J; bases not matched to a gene: 8. The CDR3 has 15 amino acids. In DNA form, the CDR3 reads TGCGCCAGCACCACCGGGACAGGCCTCCAAGAGACCCAGTACTTC. It translates to CASTTGTGLQETQYF.

The chain carries TRBV9 and TRBJ1-3; 7 nucleotides align to TRBD1. Germline CDR1 reads SGDLS; CDR2 reads YYNGEE. J was trimmed by 4 bases and V by 3 bases; bases with no gene match: 7. The CDR3 totals 15 residues. The CDR3 DNA is TGTGCCAGCAGCGCGTCGACAGGGAACGGAAACACCATATATTTT. It codes for CASSASTGNGNTIYF. Full variable domain (remainder filled in from reference TRBV9 and TRBJ1-3): DSGVTQTPKHLITATGQRVTLRCSPRSGDLSVYWYQQSLDQGLQFLIQYYNGEERAKGNILERFSAQQFPDLHSELNLSSLELGDSALYFCASSASTGNGNTIYFGEGSWLTVV.